Each of the 5 T cell receptor beta chains below was sequenced from the same sample in a study of vaccination and CD4 T cells after COVID-19. Sequencing of cultured CD4+ T cell DNA used the Oncomine TCR Beta short-read assay. From CD4+ T cells that had been cultured, genomic DNA was extracted. MiXCR, applied by TCRdb to the PCR reads, yields one record per CDR3 protein. The sample yields about 9,500 distinct CDR3 sequences, roughly 30% seen once. Treatment of the sample: 10-day PBMC culture with coronavirus spike peptide pools or control peptides (ViraFEST assay). The unexposed donor's CD4+ T cells were collected before the COVID-19 pandemic (2011-2018). Antigens for these TCRs are unknown. The sample taken for sequencing was CD4+ T cells from blood, cultured in vitro. The receptors originated from a human donor in good health.

The chain carries TRBV20-1 and TRBJ2-1; 14 bases fit TRBD2. The CDR3 contains 17 residues. CDR1 DFQATT and CDR2 SNEGSKA come from the germline V gene (reference sequence). V was pared by 6 bases and J by 12 bases, with 19 bases of the junction left unmatched. The CDR3 nucleotides are TGCAGTGCCAGCCGACTCCGCGGGACTAGCGGGGGTGGGGTGCAGTTCTTC. Translation gives CSASRLRGTSGGGVQFF.

This clonotype has more than one count but fewer than ten. This sequence joins TRBV6-1 and TRBJ1-1; TRBD1 is a possible D gene (6 bases). CDR1 is MNHNS and CDR2 is SASEGT in the germline V gene. CDR3 length: 14 residues. V lost 4 bases, J lost 5 bases, and 14 bases lay in between. CDR3 DNA sequence: TGTGCCAGCAGTGTGGGGGGCAGTCGGACTGAAGCTTTCTTT. This encodes CASSVGGSRTEAFF.

Only a few counts were recorded for this clonotype. This chain connects TRBV10-1 to TRBJ1-2; no clear D. The V end was cut by 0 bases, the J end by 2 bases, with 4 bases between. Germline loops: CDR1 WNHNN, CDR2 SYGVQD (reference sequence). The CDR3 consists of 13 residues. In nucleotides, the CDR3 is TGCGCCAGCAGTGAGTCGAGAAACTATGGCTACACCTTC. It specifies CASSESRNYGYTF.

This clonotype is large in the sample. The junction shows a germline mismatch at one end, possibly a read error. This sequence joins TRBV5-1 and TRBJ2-3, with 8 nucleotides matching TRBD2. The germline CDR1 and CDR2 sequences are SGHRS and YFSETQ. This CDR3 contains 17 residues. The CDR3 region has the DNA TGCGCCAGCACCTTGGTGGCGGGAGGTTTGGGCACAGATACGCAGTATTTT. Its protein is CASTLVAGGLGTDTQYF.

The J gene is TRBJ2-1, the V gene TRBV11-1; D call uncertain. V lost 9 bases, J lost 2 bases, and 17 bases lay in between. The CDR3 totals 15 residues. The germline CDR1 and CDR2 sequences are SGHAT and FQDESV (reference sequence). CDR3 nucleotide sequence: TGTGCCAGTCGCCTGGCCGCCTCCCCCTACAATGAGCAGTTCTTC. Amino acid sequence: CASRLAASPYNEQFF.